This TCR beta chain is from a study of T cell responses to AZD1222 COVID-19 vaccine. Study findings and constraints: Only five to seven individuals given AZD1222 were seropositive at baseline. Of spike-specific TCRs, nearly half reportedly target regions left unmutated in variants.

Germline V gene lookup returns CDR1 MNHEY and CDR2 SVGAGI. The V and J ends lost 2 bases and 2 bases, in that order; junction bases with no gene match: 6. The CDR3 totals 15 residues. TCRdb's copy holds only in-frame clones and misses some; the assay was immunoSEQ multiplex PCR. The sample has about 150,000 clones, over 90% seen once. In the case of this clone: The antigen remains unidentified.

The receptor's source is an adult in good health. Material: peripheral blood, obtained on day 0 of AZD1222 vaccination. The chain has TRBV6-5 and TRBJ2-7; 7 bases agree with TRBD2. In nucleotides, the CDR3 is TGTGCCAGCAGTTACGATGCGGGAGTGCCCTACGAGCAGTACTTC. Protein: CASSYDAGVPYEQYF.